This T cell receptor beta chain was sequenced in a study of T cells in placental villitis. Regarding the study as a whole: CMV cases had CMV-specific clone frequency approximately 0.01 versus 0.00098 in villitis of unknown etiology. Bulk tissue sequencing could not separate helper, regulatory or cytotoxic T cells, nor maternal from fetal cells. Especially in controls, some T cells may have come from decidua, not villi.

This was the immunoSEQ v4 assay. Repertoires were generated with immunoSEQ multiplex PCR, while TCRdb's copy carries only in-frame clones and drops some. The table records just under 2,500 clones, 75% to 90% of them present only once. In germline, CDR1 is SGHTA, CDR2 FQGTGA. V gave up 3 bases and J gave up 0 bases, with 9 bases separating them. The CDR3 contains 15 residues. With respect to this clone: What it recognizes is unknown.

Sequencing was carried out using placental tissue containing maternal and fetal cells. The chain joins TRBV7-3 to TRBJ2-1, with no clear D. The sequence was obtained from a human patient with infectious villitis; the placental T cells may come from both mother and fetus. The DNA for the CDR3 is TGTGCCAGCAGCTTCACAGTGAGCTCCTACAATGAGCAGTTCTTC. Its translation: CASSFTVSSYNEQFF. Based on the CDR3 plus reference TRBV7-3 and TRBJ2-1, the full variable domain is GAGVSQTPSNKVTEKGKYVELRCDPISGHTALYWYRQSLGQGPEFLIYFQGTGAADDSGLPNDRFFAVRPEGSVSTLKIQRTERGDSAVYLCASSFTVSSYNEQFFGPGTRLTVL.